This is a list of T cell receptor beta chains from one sample in a study of T cell responses to AZD1222 COVID-19 vaccine. Data came from immunoSEQ multiplex PCR; TCRdb stores just in-frame clones and leaves some out. The data hold roughly 150,000 clones, with about 91% observed a single time. The sample here was peripheral blood, taken 28 days after the second AZD1222 dose. Every receptor here comes from an adult who received the AZD1222 COVID-19 vaccine. The CDR3 runs from the conserved cysteine through the conserved F or W. D genes are given only for firm matches. Only part of the rows carry a size: once, few, many, or a class if the clone is expanded.

J gene | D gene | CDR3 length | clone size | V gene | CDR3 DNA | CDR3 protein
TRBJ2-7 | NA | 15 | once | TRBV27 | TGTGCCAGCATCGAAACAGGGAAGCCCTCCTACGAGCAGTACTTC | CASIETGKPSYEQYF
TRBJ2-5 | TRBD1 | 14 | NA | TRBV7-3 | TGTGCCAGCAGCCCCCGGGACAGCGCAGAGACCCAGTACTTC | CASSPRDSAETQYF
TRBJ1-5 | TRBD1 | 14 | once | TRBV19 | TGTGCCAGTAAACTGCAGGGGGCATATCAGCCCCAGCATTTT | CASKLQGAYQPQHF
TRBJ2-5 | NA | 14 | NA | TRBV5-1 | TGCGCCAGCAGCTTGATGGCAGAACAAGAGACCCAGTACTTC | CASSLMAEQETQYF
TRBJ2-3 | TRBD2 | 16 | once | TRBV5-1 | TGCGCCAGCAGCTTGGATGCGGGGGGGGCCGGGTTTGCGCAGTATTTT | CASSLDAGGAGFAQYF
TRBJ1-1 | TRBD1 | 13 | NA | TRBV18 | TGTGCCAGCTCACCGGACAGGGACACTGAAGCTTTCTTT | CASSPDRDTEAFF
TRBJ2-1 | TRBD2 | 14 | NA | TRBV19 | TGTGCCAGTAGACTACTAGCGGGAAGACCCGAGCAGTTCTTC | CASRLLAGRPEQFF
TRBJ1-4 | TRBD1 | 15 | NA | TRBV9 | TGTGCCAGCAGCGACCGGACAGGGGGGAATGAAAAACTGTTTTTT | CASSDRTGGNEKLFF
TRBJ1-5 | NA | 16 | once | TRBV19 | TGTGCCAGTAGTATACTGAGGGGCAGGAGCAATCAGCCCCAGCATTTT | CASSILRGRSNQPQHF
TRBJ1-1 | NA | 13 | NA | TRBV29-1 | TGCAGCGTTGGATTCGGGGCCGACACTGAAGCTTTCTTT | CSVGFGADTEAFF
TRBJ1-4 | NA | 18 | NA | TRBV4-1 | TGCGCCAGCAGCCAGGACCCGCCCCCGGGATTCTCTAATGAAAAACTGTTTTTT | CASSQDPPPGFSNEKLFF
TRBJ2-3 | NA | 16 | NA | TRBV10-3 | TGTGCCATCAGTGAAGAGGGGGGGCCGGAAACAGATACGCAGTATTTT | CAISEEGGPETDTQYF
TRBJ1-5 | TRBD1 | 15 | NA | TRBV2 | TGTGCCAGCAGTGATGAGACAGGGGGCGGTCAGCCCCAGCATTTT | CASSDETGGGQPQHF
TRBJ1-1 | TRBD1 | 14 | NA | TRBV30 | TGTGCCTGGAGTGTAGTTTCAGGGGGGACTGAAGCTTTCTTT | CAWSVVSGGTEAFF
TRBJ2-2 | TRBD2 | 17 | NA | TRBV7-9 | TGTGCCAGCAGCTACAGTGTAGCGGGACTGAACACCGGGGAGCTGTTTTTT | CASSYSVAGLNTGELFF
TRBJ2-1 | NA | 15 | NA | TRBV24-1 | TGTGCCACCAGTGAGGCAGGGGAGGTAAACAATGAGCAGTTCTTC | CATSEAGEVNNEQFF
TRBJ2-1 | TRBD2 | 15 | NA | TRBV2 | TGTGCCAGCAGCCCCAGAGTGACTAGCGGGAGTGATCAGTTCTTC | CASSPRVTSGSDQFF
TRBJ2-7 | TRBD1 | 15 | once | TRBV27 | TGTGCCAGCAGTTCGACAGGGGGGGGAGTCTACGAGCAGTACTTC | CASSSTGGGVYEQYF
TRBJ1-1 | NA | 13 | NA | TRBV25-1 | TGTGCCAGCAGTGAAAAGGGCGGGACTGAAGCTTTCTTT | CASSEKGGTEAFF
TRBJ2-1 | NA | 16 | NA | TRBV14 | TGTGCCAGCAGCCCGAAATTCCGCTCTGGGGCAAGTGAGCAGTTCTTC | CASSPKFRSGASEQFF
TRBJ2-7 | TRBD1 | 17 | NA | TRBV4-1 | TGCGCCAGCAGCCTACAGCGAGGGACAGGTCTCTCCTACGAGCAGTACTTC | CASSLQRGTGLSYEQYF
TRBJ1-5 | TRBD1 | 16 | NA | TRBV7-9 | TGTGCCAGCAGCTTAGGAGGGACAGGGGTGAATCAGCCCCAGCATTTT | CASSLGGTGVNQPQHF
TRBJ2-1 | NA | 17 | NA | TRBV4-3 | TGCGCCAGCAGCCAAGATGGCGGCGCAGGAGGTCCGAATGAGCAGTTCTTC | CASSQDGGAGGPNEQFF
TRBJ1-4 | TRBD1 | 14 | NA | TRBV3-1/TRBV3-2 | TGTGCCAGCAGTAACAGGGGTAGGGGGGAAAAACTGTTTTTT | CASSNRGRGEKLFF
TRBJ1-4 | TRBD1 | 17 | NA | TRBV19 | TGTGCCAGTTCACCCGGGACAGGGGCCCTATTAGGTGAAAAACTGTTTTTT | CASSPGTGALLGEKLFF
TRBJ1-4 | NA | 14 | NA | TRBV7-9 | TGTGCCAGCAGCCCCGGGACTTCTAATGAAAAACTGTTTTTT | CASSPGTSNEKLFF
TRBJ2-5 | TRBD2 | 16 | NA | TRBV4-3 | TGCGCCAGCAGCCAAGATGGAACTAGCGGCCAAGAGACCCAGTACTTC | CASSQDGTSGQETQYF